Listed below are T cell receptor beta chains from one sample, sequenced in a study of vaccination and CD4 T cells after COVID-19. These receptors are not linked to any known antigen. A single record per CDR3 protein comes from TCRdb applying MiXCR to the PCR reads. The sample has some 20,000 distinct CDR3 sequences; 45% to 50% are singletons. Specimen: cultured CD4+ T cells from blood. Source of these receptors: a human donor with COVID-19. Each CDR3 is given with its conserved first and last residue. Each record gives: V gene, J gene, clone size, D gene, CDR3 DNA, CDR3 protein. The D gene is left open where the match is weak. A row's size may be missing; if present it is once, few, many or a size class.

>TRBV7-7|TRBJ2-5|few|.
TGTGCTAGCAGCTCTAGGGGAGAGACCCAGTACTTC
CASSSRGETQYF
>TRBV6-4|TRBJ1-2|few|.
TGTGCCAGCAGTGACGGGGGCCGCTATGGCTACACCTTC
CASSDGGRYGYTF
>TRBV6-1|TRBJ1-1|.|.
TGTGCCAGCAGTGCGCCCTCGGGCAACACTGAAGCTTTCTTT
CASSAPSGNTEAFF
>TRBV27|TRBJ2-1|once|TRBD1
TGTGCCAGCAGTTTATGGTCCGGGACAGGGTCCTACAATGAGCAGTTCTTC
CASSLWSGTGSYNEQFF
>TRBV7-2|TRBJ2-7|.|TRBD2
TGTGCTAGCAGCTTAGGGAAAGGGACTAGCGGGAATGGCGAGCAGTACTTC
CASSLGKGTSGNGEQYF
>TRBV20-1|TRBJ2-2|.|TRBD2
TGCAGTGCACGGGGACTAGCTGGCACCGGGGAGCTGTTTTTT
CSARGLAGTGELFF
>TRBV2|TRBJ2-2|.|.
TGTGCCAGCAGTGGACAGCTGAACACCGGGGAGCTGTTTTTT
CASSGQLNTGELFF
>TRBV25-1|TRBJ2-5|.|TRBD2
TGTGCCAGCACGAACGGACTAGCGGGGCAAGAGACCCAGTACTTC
CASTNGLAGQETQYF
>TRBV4-1|TRBJ1-5|few|TRBD1
TGCGCCAGCAGAACACAGGGGCCTAAATCTCAGCCCCAGCATTTT
CASRTQGPKSQPQHF
>TRBV19|TRBJ2-7|once|TRBD2
TGTGCCAGTAGTGAGGTCAGCGGGGGATTATACGAGCAGTACTTC
CASSEVSGGLYEQYF
>TRBV7-2|TRBJ1-2|few|TRBD1
TGTGCCAGCAGCTTAGACAACAGGGGGCCGCACTATGGCTACACCTTC
CASSLDNRGPHYGYTF
>TRBV6-1|TRBJ1-5|.|.
TGTGCCAGCAGTGAAGGGGACCCCACAGAAGGAAGGCCCCGGCATTTT
CASSEGDPTEGRPRHF
>TRBV29-1|TRBJ2-3|.|TRBD1
TGCAGCGTTGAGAGGGGGCTCTCAGGGGGCAGGGTAGATACGCAGTATTTT
CSVERGLSGGRVDTQYF
>TRBV19|TRBJ2-2|.|.
TGTGCCAGTAGCCGACAGGTGAAAGCCGGGGAGCTGTTTTTT
CASSRQVKAGELFF
>TRBV6-5|TRBJ2-2|once|TRBD2
TGTGCCAGCAGTTCCGGGACTAGCCCCGGGGAGCTGTTTTTT
CASSSGTSPGELFF
>TRBV6-1|TRBJ1-2|few|.
TGTGCCAGCAGCCCGTCCCCACAGAACTATGGCTACACCTTC
CASSPSPQNYGYTF
>TRBV19|TRBJ2-2|.|TRBD2
TGTGCCACCCTGTCAAGGGGCGGGGGGAAGAACACCGGGGAGCTGTTTTTT
CATLSRGGGKNTGELFF
>TRBV5-1|TRBJ2-5|.|.
TGCGCCAGCAGCCTCGCCGAGACCCAGTACTTC
CASSLAETQYF
>TRBV6-1|TRBJ2-5|.|TRBD1
TGTGCCAGCAGGGCGACAGGGGGGCGGGAGACCCAGTACTTC
CASRATGGRETQYF
>TRBV7-2|TRBJ1-2|.|.
TGTGCCAGCAGCCTTGGCGCTGGTGGCTACACCTTC
CASSLGAGGYTF
>TRBV28|TRBJ1-6|.|TRBD1
TGTGCCAGCAGTACCGGGACAGGGAATTCACCCCTCCACTTT
CASSTGTGNSPLHF
>TRBV14|TRBJ2-7|.|.
TGTGCCAGCAGCCAAGTACCAACCTACGAGCAGTACTTC
CASSQVPTYEQYF
>TRBV5-1|TRBJ2-7|.|TRBD1
TGCGCCAGCAGCCAGGGACAGGGGAAGGACGAGCAGTACTTC
CASSQGQGKDEQYF
>TRBV7-9|TRBJ2-7|.|.
TGTGCCAGCAGCCCGGAAGCTCGCGAGCAGTACTTC
CASSPEAREQYF
>TRBV5-4|TRBJ1-2|few|TRBD1
TGTGCCAGCAGCGCGGGACAGATCCTCTATGGCTACACCTTC
CASSAGQILYGYTF
>TRBV5-8|TRBJ2-4|.|.
TGTGCCAGCGACGAAAACATTCAGTACTTC
CASDENIQYF
>TRBV30|TRBJ1-2|once|.
TGTGCCTGGACAGGGACCAGTTATGGCTACACCTTC
CAWTGTSYGYTF
>TRBV12-3/TRBV12-4|TRBJ2-5|.|.
TGTGCCAGCAGCCTAAAAGAGACCCAGTACTTC
CASSLKETQYF
>TRBV18|TRBJ1-5|.|.
TGTGCCAGCTCACCCACCCGAGATCAGCCCCAGCATTTT
CASSPTRDQPQHF
>TRBV10-2|TRBJ1-3|.|TRBD1
TGCGCCAGCAGCTTGACAGGGGGCGCGTCCGGAAACACCATATATTTT
CASSLTGGASGNTIYF
>TRBV20-1|TRBJ1-6|.|TRBD1
TGCAGTGCCCGGACAGGGGATAATAATTCACCCCTCCACTTT
CSARTGDNNSPLHF
>TRBV19|TRBJ2-5|.|.
TGTGCCAGTAGTAGTGGGGGCGCGGGAGAGACCCAGTACTTC
CASSSGGAGETQYF
>TRBV10-3|TRBJ2-7|.|TRBD2
TGTGCCATCAGCCCTGGACTAGCGGGTTCGTACGAGCAGTACTTC
CAISPGLAGSYEQYF
>TRBV4-2|TRBJ2-5|.|TRBD2
TGTGCCAGCAGCCAAGAAATCGGGGGGGCGACAAACGTACTTCAAGAGACCCAGTACTTC
CASSQEIGGATNVLQETQYF
>TRBV10-2|TRBJ2-3|.|TRBD2
TGCGCCAGCAGTGGACTAGCGGGGGTAGATACGCAGTATTTT
CASSGLAGVDTQYF
>TRBV24-1|TRBJ2-5|.|TRBD2
TGTGCCACCAGTGATAGGACTAGCGCAGAGACCCAGTACTTC
CATSDRTSAETQYF
>TRBV11-2|TRBJ2-5|.|.
TGTGCCAGCAGCTTGGTTGGAGGGATGGAGACCCAGTACTTC
CASSLVGGMETQYF
>TRBV20-1|TRBJ2-7|few|.
TGCAGTGCTAGTAAGGGCAACTCCTACGAGCAGTACTTC
CSASKGNSYEQYF
>TRBV7-9|TRBJ2-5|medium-sized|.
TGTGCCAGCAGCTTACAGACAGGCTTAGAGACCCAGTACTTC
CASSLQTGLETQYF
>TRBV18|TRBJ1-5|.|.
TGTGCCAGCTCGCGAACCAGGGATAAGCCCCAGCATTTT
CASSRTRDKPQHF
>TRBV20-1|TRBJ2-3|.|.
TGCAGTGCCCCCGGCGGGTCAGATACGCAGTATTTT
CSAPGGSDTQYF